One T cell receptor beta chain is described in this entry. Its antigen is as yet unknown. This entry belongs to a study of CD8+ T cells in alopecia areata. The authors extracted RNA and reverse transcribed it into cDNA as the sequencing template. Clones were sequenced by immunoSEQ multiplex PCR, and TCRdb holds only the in-frame ones, with some missing. The profile covers about 200,000 clones, with under 75% appearing a single time and around 1.5% taken by the ten largest. Overall study findings and caveats: It was lesional scalp, especially alopecia totalis/universalis, that showed higher clonality than normal scalp.

CDR1 and CDR2 (germline): MNHEY, SVGAGI. This CDR3 is built from 15 residues. The germline V and J ends were trimmed by 7 bases and 3 bases, with 15 bases remaining between them. Treatment specified: oral pan-JAK inhibitor, 5-10 mg twice daily. Using a FACSAria, the CD4+ and CD8+ T cells were sorted from the PBMCs. This chain uses TRBV6-5 with TRBJ2-2, with D unresolved. The specimen comprised CD4+ T cells sorted from blood, sampled at week 4, from a patient treated with tofacitinib. The receptor was isolated from a human donor with alopecia areata. CDR3 amino acids: CASTQVGVDTGELFF. CDR3 bases: TGTGCCAGCACCCAAGTTGGAGTGGACACCGGGGAGCTGTTTTTT.